Listed below are T cell receptor beta chains from one sample, sequenced in a study of T cell responses to AZD1222 COVID-19 vaccine. TCRdb's table, derived via immunoSEQ multiplex PCR, lists solely in-frame clones and lacks some. The sample comprises around 140,000 clones, about 88% of which are singletons, and 5.1% rests with the top ten. The sample was peripheral blood, taken on day 0 of AZD1222 vaccination. These TCRs come from an adult in good health. Each CDR3 is given with its conserved first and last residue. The D gene is left open where the match is weak. Size is omitted from some rows. Given values are once, few, many or a class for expanded clones.

>TRBV2|TRBJ2-3|TRBD2|.
CASSLFRGRATDTQYF
TGTGCCAGCAGCCTTTTCCGCGGGAGAGCAACAGATACGCAGTATTTT
>TRBV5-4|TRBJ2-1|.|.
CASSLGGPAYNEQFF
TGTGCCAGCAGCTTAGGCGGGCCAGCCTACAATGAGCAGTTCTTC
>TRBV18|TRBJ1-1|.|few
CASSPTGGEAFF
TGTGCCAGCTCACCAACGGGCGGCGAGGCTTTCTTT
>TRBV11-3|TRBJ1-2|.|.
CASSLGQFYGYTF
TGTGCCAGCAGCTTAGGACAGTTCTATGGCTACACCTTC
>TRBV3-1/TRBV3-2|TRBJ2-7|.|.
CASSQRHRPYEQYF
TGTGCCAGCAGCCAAAGACATCGTCCCTACGAGCAGTACTTC
>TRBV7-9|TRBJ1-1|TRBD1|.
CASSPRTGEAFF
TGTGCCAGCAGCCCCCGGACAGGGGAAGCTTTCTTT
>TRBV6-5|TRBJ2-5|.|.
CASRRRGSGETQYF
TGTGCCAGCAGAAGAAGGGGCTCCGGAGAGACCCAGTACTTC
>TRBV11-2|TRBJ1-5|.|.
CASSLANQPQHF
TGTGCCAGCAGCTTAGCCAATCAGCCCCAGCATTTT
>TRBV29-1|TRBJ1-1|TRBD1|.
CSVGSERGLGAAFF
TGCAGCGTTGGGAGTGAAAGGGGGCTGGGTGCGGCTTTCTTT
>TRBV25-1|TRBJ2-7|TRBD2|few
CASSDSGRASYEQYF
TGTGCCAGCAGTGATAGCGGGAGGGCCTCTTACGAGCAGTACTTC
>TRBV7-9|TRBJ2-1|TRBD2|.
CASSLRASLAPSYNEQFF
TGTGCCAGCAGCTTACGGGCTTCACTAGCGCCCTCCTACAATGAGCAGTTCTTC
>TRBV10-3|TRBJ1-1|TRBD1|.
CAIWEGGDTEAFF
TGTGCCATCTGGGAAGGGGGCGACACTGAAGCTTTCTTT
>TRBV11-3|TRBJ2-1|.|.
CASRWEFGPNEQFF
TGTGCCAGCAGATGGGAGTTCGGACCTAATGAGCAGTTCTTC
>TRBV7-8|TRBJ1-5|.|.
CASSPGRSRNQPQHF
TGTGCCAGCAGCCCCGGACGGAGCCGCAATCAGCCCCAGCATTTT
>TRBV30|TRBJ2-3|TRBD2|.
CAWSVPRGRVWADTQYF
TGTGCCTGGAGTGTACCGCGCGGGAGGGTTTGGGCAGATACGCAGTATTTT
>TRBV5-4|TRBJ1-2|TRBD1|.
CASSLPGRGSYGYTF
TGTGCCAGCAGCTTGCCTGGCAGGGGGAGCTATGGCTACACCTTC
>TRBV5-4|TRBJ2-3|.|.
CASSAFWTDTQYF
TGTGCCAGCAGCGCATTTTGGACAGATACGCAGTATTTT
>TRBV9|TRBJ2-3|.|.
CASSPTWERMADTQYF
TGTGCCAGCAGCCCGACGTGGGAACGGATGGCAGATACGCAGTATTTT
>TRBV10-1|TRBJ1-2|.|.
CASTTAELNYGYTF
TGCGCCAGCACTACGGCGGAGCTAAACTATGGCTACACCTTC
>TRBV9|TRBJ2-1|TRBD1|.
CASSAQGPEQFF
TGTGCCAGCAGTGCACAGGGGCCTGAGCAGTTCTTC
>TRBV5-4|TRBJ1-4|.|.
CASSLGQGLGEKLFF
TGTGCCAGCAGCTTGGGGCAGGGCTTGGGGGAAAAACTGTTTTTT
>TRBV7-2|TRBJ2-3|.|.
CASSLGPGSSDTQYF
TGTGCCAGCAGCTTAGGGCCAGGGTCCTCAGATACGCAGTATTTT
>TRBV6-2/TRBV6-3|TRBJ2-6|.|.
CASSYSSGANVLTF
TGTGCCAGCAGTTACAGCTCTGGGGCCAACGTCCTGACTTTC
>TRBV27|TRBJ1-1|.|.
CASSAQGQGTEAFF
TGTGCCAGCAGTGCTCAGGGTCAGGGTACTGAAGCTTTCTTT
>TRBV7-2|TRBJ2-4|TRBD2|.
CASSFGGAEANIQYF
TGTGCCAGCAGCTTCGGGGGGGCAGAGGCAAACATTCAGTACTTC
>TRBV27|TRBJ1-2|.|.
CASTFAPGSYGYTF
TGTGCCAGCACCTTCGCCCCGGGTAGCTATGGCTACACCTTC
>TRBV19|TRBJ1-2|TRBD1|once
CASSIPGRIQGYYGYTF
TGTGCCAGTAGTATCCCTGGCCGGATACAGGGGTACTATGGCTACACCTTC
>TRBV2|TRBJ1-1|TRBD1|.
CASRDRGYLNTEAFF
TGTGCCAGCCGGGACAGGGGTTACCTGAACACTGAAGCTTTCTTT
>TRBV6-5|TRBJ1-5|.|many
CASSSDGEYQPQHF
TGTGCCAGCAGCTCGGACGGGGAGTATCAGCCCCAGCATTTT
>TRBV5-1|TRBJ1-3|.|.
CASSLLGDPGNTIYF
TGCGCCAGCAGCTTGTTGGGAGACCCTGGAAACACCATATATTTT
>TRBV4-1|TRBJ1-1|.|.
CASSPTWGKDTEAFF
TGCGCCAGCAGCCCGACATGGGGCAAGGACACTGAAGCTTTCTTT
>TRBV21-1|TRBJ2-7|.|.
CASSTRSPWRLAGEYEQYF
TGTGCCAGCAGCACTCGGTCCCCTTGGCGGCTAGCGGGGGAATACGAGCAGTACTTC
>TRBV18|TRBJ1-4|.|.
CASSPLPGISATNEKLFF
TGTGCCAGCTCACCACTGCCCGGTATTTCGGCAACTAATGAAAAACTGTTTTTT
>TRBV19|TRBJ1-1|TRBD1|.
CASSIGFGTGLNTEAFF
TGTGCCAGTAGTATAGGGTTCGGGACAGGTCTGAACACTGAAGCTTTCTTT
>TRBV4-3|TRBJ2-6|.|.
CASSQRRSAGANVLTF
TGCGCCAGCAGCCAACGGCGCAGCGCTGGGGCCAACGTCCTGACTTTC
>TRBV10-2|TRBJ2-5|TRBD2|.
CASSTSGAYQETQYF
TGCGCCAGCAGTACTAGCGGGGCCTACCAAGAGACCCAGTACTTC
>TRBV10-3|TRBJ2-4|.|.
CATGPVAKNIQYF
TGTGCCACGGGACCCGTGGCCAAAAACATTCAGTACTTC
>TRBV5-8|TRBJ2-1|.|.
CASSLRTRSSYNEQFF
TGTGCCAGCAGCTTGAGGACGAGGAGCTCCTACAATGAGCAGTTCTTC
>TRBV19|TRBJ1-2|TRBD1|.
CASSGRDRGEYGYTF
TGTGCCAGTAGTGGCCGGGACAGGGGTGAATATGGCTACACCTTC
>TRBV5-1|TRBJ2-7|TRBD2|few
CASSPGLADSYEQYF
TGCGCCAGCAGCCCGGGACTAGCGGACTCCTACGAGCAGTACTTC
>TRBV29-1|TRBJ2-3|TRBD1|.
CSVRDRGQVDTQYF
TGCAGCGTCCGGGACAGGGGGCAGGTAGATACGCAGTATTTT
>TRBV12-3/TRBV12-4|TRBJ1-1|.|.
CASTLRGNTEAFF
TGTGCCAGCACCCTAAGGGGTAACACTGAAGCTTTCTTT
>TRBV5-1|TRBJ2-2|.|.
CASSLRDTYTGELFF
TGCGCCAGCAGCTTAAGGGACACCTACACCGGGGAGCTGTTTTTT
>TRBV5-4|TRBJ2-2|.|.
CASSSKATLNTGELFF
TGTGCCAGCAGCTCAAAGGCCACTTTGAACACCGGGGAGCTGTTTTTT
>TRBV15|TRBJ1-1|TRBD1|.
CATSRYRGDTEAFF
TGTGCCACCAGCAGATACAGGGGGGACACTGAAGCTTTCTTT
>TRBV5-1|TRBJ2-7|TRBD1|.
CASSGGTGGTHEQYF
TGCGCCAGCAGCGGGGGGACAGGGGGAACCCACGAGCAGTACTTC
>TRBV28|TRBJ1-2|.|.
CASSPTDGPIHGYTF
TGTGCCAGCAGTCCAACGGACGGACCGATACATGGCTACACCTTC
>TRBV2|TRBJ1-1|.|.
CASSEVRANTEAFF
TGTGCCAGCAGTGAGGTCCGAGCGAACACTGAAGCTTTCTTT
>TRBV3-1/TRBV3-2|TRBJ1-5|.|.
CASRSAGSNQPQHF
TGTGCCAGCAGAAGTGCGGGGAGCAATCAGCCCCAGCATTTT
>TRBV7-9|TRBJ2-7|.|.
CASSLLGASYEQYF
TGTGCCAGCAGCTTATTAGGGGCTTCCTACGAGCAGTACTTC
>TRBV18|TRBJ2-5|.|.
CASSRLWGDQETQYF
TGTGCCAGCTCACGGCTGTGGGGGGACCAAGAGACCCAGTACTTC
>TRBV15|TRBJ1-4|TRBD1|.
CATSRGTGENEKLFF
TGTGCCACCAGCAGAGGGACAGGGGAGAATGAAAAACTGTTTTTT
>TRBV2|TRBJ2-7|.|.
CASSEVTEQYF
TGTGCCAGCAGTGAGGTGACCGAGCAGTACTTC